The present T cell receptor (beta chain) was sequenced within a study of beta chain features in type 1 diabetes. Trimming pared 2 bases from V and 5 bases from J, leaving 5 bases between. The CDR3 totals 12 residues. CDR1 is KGHSH and CDR2 is LQKENI in the germline V gene. Regarding this clone: Antigen unknown.

Study observations and caveats: The study left unresolved whether HLA type influences TCRB rearrangement. Among type 1 diabetes patients, VDJ junctions had fewer insertions and more deletions.

Each of the CD4+ naive, central memory, regulatory and stem cell-like memory populations was sorted via CD45RO/CCR7/CD25/CD127/CD95/CD27. Populations obtained by sorting all exceeded 95% purity. Expressed TCRB transcripts were sequenced because the entire RNA isolate underwent reverse transcription. Profiled with immunoSEQ multiplex PCR; TCRdb holds only in-frame clones, not every one. The sample has about 900,000 clones, around a sixth seen once. The V and J genes are TRBV18 and TRBJ2-3; no clear D gene. The sample consisted of naive CD4+ T cells from blood. This receptor was obtained from a woman under 30 in good health. CDR3 sequence: CASSPSQDTQYF. CDR3 coding DNA: TGTGCCAGCTCACCAAGTCAAGATACGCAGTATTTT.